This note documents a single T cell receptor (beta chain) sequence. These data are taken from a study of T cell responses to AZD1222 COVID-19 vaccine. The V and J ends lost 0 bases and 9 bases respectively, with 12 bases between them. Germline CDR1 LGHNA, CDR2 YNFKEQ. The CDR3 is made up of 14 amino acids. Profiled with immunoSEQ multiplex PCR; TCRdb holds only in-frame clones, not every one. The table includes about 180,000 clones, about 90% detected once. The genes are TRBV4-2 and TRBJ2-1; D unclear. Sequences were derived from peripheral blood, sampled 28 days after the second AZD1222 dose. The TCR sequence derives from an adult who received the AZD1222 COVID-19 vaccine. The CDR3 region is CASSQDRGGGEQFF. The CDR3 nucleotides are TGTGCCAGCAGCCAAGATCGAGGCGGTGGTGAGCAGTTCTTC.